The present TCR beta chain was sequenced within a study of PD-L1 blockade in urothelial cancer. Study-wide context: Prior chemotherapy in patients spanned 0 to 3 regimens.

Time point: peripheral blood 6 weeks after treatment start. The data were produced by immunoSEQ multiplex PCR, yet TCRdb's version contains in-frame clones alone and is incomplete. The sample records about 120,000 clones, about 89% being singletons. The CDR3 consists of 17 residues. The germline gives CDR1 SNHLY, CDR2 FYNNEI. The V and J ends lost 3 bases and 0 bases respectively, with 18 bases between them. The source is a man aged 60 to 75 with urothelial cancer. Material: PBMCs, obtained around atezolizumab (anti-PD-L1) treatment. The V gene is TRBV2, the J gene TRBJ2-7; D may be TRBD1 (6 bases). CDR3 residues: CASSDRETGRSSYEQYF. The CDR3 DNA is TGTGCCAGCAGTGACCGAGAGACAGGAAGGTCCTCCTACGAGCAGTACTTC.